This T cell receptor beta chain originates from a study of identical twins. Study results and caveats: When twins shared out-of-frame alpha sequences, those sequences had excess low generation probability. Models predicted less out-of-frame TCR alpha sharing in monozygotic twins than was found. Insertions were reduced in abundant cord blood beta clonotypes but not in memory repertoires.

A universal primer binding site was introduced by template switching. The final cDNA contained unique molecular identifiers. TCRdb recomputed calls from the 5' RACE reads with MiXCR, one row per CDR3 protein. This table holds hundreds of thousands of distinct CDR3 sequences, over 8.5% found once. Germline CDR1 MNHEY, CDR2 SVGEGT. V dropped 6 bases and J dropped 1 base, with 12 bases sitting between them. The CDR3 consists of 14 residues. This clonotype has a handful of counts. What it binds is unknown. These data were likewise used in another study, on yellow fever vaccine responses in identical twins.

V usage is TRBV6-2 or TRBV6-3 and J usage is TRBJ2-5, with D possibly TRBD1 on 5 matching bases. This sequence was found in a woman aged 18-35 years in good health. Sequencing input: PBMCs. CDR3 nucleotide sequence: TGTGCCAGCAGCGACAGACGAAGCCAAGAGACCCAGTACTTC. It yields the protein CASSDRRSQETQYF.